Listed below are T cell receptor beta chains from one sample, sequenced in a study of beta chain features in type 1 diabetes. Method: immunoSEQ multiplex PCR; TCRdb's copy keeps in-frame clones and lacks some. The table lists a few hundred thousand clones, about 14% of them singletons. The sample comprised naive CD4+ T cells from blood. Receptor source: a woman aged 18-35 years with type 1 diabetes. Both conserved end residues are part of each CDR3. The D gene is left open where the match is weak. Expanded clones are given a class, and other clones once, few, many or no size at all.

size | J | V | D | CDR3 | DNA
NA | TRBJ2-3 | TRBV6-6 | NA | CASSLSASTDTQYF | TGTGCCAGCAGCCTTAGCGCTAGCACAGATACGCAGTATTTT
NA | TRBJ2-1 | TRBV5-1 | TRBD2 | CASSLSGRAGNEQFF | TGCGCCAGCAGCTTGTCCGGGAGGGCCGGCAATGAGCAGTTCTTC
few | TRBJ1-1 | TRBV30 | NA | CAWSVQGDTEAFF | TGTGCCTGGAGTGTACAGGGAGACACTGAAGCTTTCTTT
NA | TRBJ2-1 | TRBV9 | TRBD1 | CASSVTPGTGGFGEQFF | TGTGCCAGCAGCGTAACTCCCGGGACAGGGGGTTTCGGTGAGCAGTTCTTC
few | TRBJ1-3 | TRBV30 | NA | CACRGSGNTIYF | TGTGCCTGTCGAGGGTCTGGAAACACCATATATTTT
few | TRBJ2-3 | TRBV4-1 | TRBD2 | CASRSIGTSENFAQYF | TGCGCCAGCAGGAGTATTGGGACTAGCGAGAACTTTGCGCAGTATTTT
few | TRBJ2-7 | TRBV19 | TRBD2 | CASSPLAGGLYEQYF | TGTGCCAGTAGTCCGTTAGCGGGAGGCCTGTACGAGCAGTACTTC
few | TRBJ1-5 | TRBV11-3 | NA | CASNSRRDNSNQPQHF | TGTGCCAGCAACTCCCGACGGGATAATAGCAATCAGCCCCAGCATTTT
few | TRBJ1-2 | TRBV13 | TRBD1 | CASSLTGDNYGYTF | TGTGCCAGCAGCTTAACAGGGGACAACTATGGCTACACCTTC
NA | TRBJ2-7 | TRBV5-1 | TRBD2 | CASSLVRAGGLHYEQYF | TGCGCCAGCAGCTTGGTTCGGGCGGGAGGGCTCCACTACGAGCAGTACTTC
NA | TRBJ2-7 | TRBV30 | TRBD2 | CAWSVLWGTSWREQYF | TGTGCCTGGAGTGTACTATGGGGGACTAGCTGGCGTGAGCAGTACTTC
few | TRBJ2-1 | TRBV7-9 | TRBD2 | CASWMAGALSYNEQFF | TGTGCCAGCTGGATGGCGGGAGCGCTTTCCTACAATGAGCAGTTCTTC
NA | TRBJ2-2 | TRBV10-1 | NA | CASSESGVGMPRELFF | TGCGCCAGCAGTGAGTCGGGAGTAGGGATGCCAAGGGAGCTGTTTTTT
few | TRBJ2-7 | TRBV4-2 | TRBD2 | CASSQVGASGSYEQYF | TGTGCCAGCAGCCAAGTTGGGGCTAGCGGCTCCTACGAGCAGTACTTC
few | TRBJ2-1 | TRBV5-1 | TRBD2 | CASSPEVAGYNEQFF | TGCGCCAGCAGCCCAGAAGTAGCGGGATACAATGAGCAGTTCTTC
NA | TRBJ2-7 | TRBV4-1 | TRBD1 | CASSQGLTGATSYEQYF | TGCGCCAGCAGCCAAGGTCTTACAGGGGCAACGTCCTACGAGCAGTACTTC
NA | TRBJ1-1 | TRBV5-6 | NA | CASSGSGTQRGTEAFF | TGTGCCAGCAGCGGATCCGGGACACAAAGAGGCACTGAAGCTTTCTTT
few | TRBJ2-6 | TRBV18 | NA | CASSLPEGRGLNVLTF | TGTGCCAGCTCACTCCCGGAAGGAAGGGGCCTAAACGTCCTGACTTTC
NA | TRBJ2-5 | TRBV5-1 | TRBD2 | CASSLGGSGETQYF | TGCGCCAGCAGCCTTGGCGGTAGCGGGGAGACCCAGTACTTC
NA | TRBJ2-5 | TRBV5-6 | NA | CASSPGLQETQYF | TGTGCCAGCAGCCCGGGACTCCAAGAGACCCAGTACTTC
few | TRBJ2-7 | TRBV5-4 | TRBD2 | CASSPRTSGRSYEQYF | TGTGCCAGCAGTCCTCGGACTAGCGGGAGGAGCTACGAGCAGTACTTC
few | TRBJ2-7 | TRBV28 | NA | CASMRAYEQYF | TGTGCCAGCATGAGGGCCTACGAGCAGTACTTC
NA | TRBJ1-2 | TRBV7-2 | NA | CASSLEEGYGYTF | TGTGCCAGCAGCTTAGAGGAGGGCTATGGCTACACCTTC
NA | TRBJ1-1 | TRBV18 | TRBD1 | CASSLGQGMNTEAFF | TGTGCCAGCTCCCTGGGACAGGGAATGAACACTGAAGCTTTCTTT
few | TRBJ1-2 | TRBV7-2 | NA | CASSPRTNGYTF | TGTGCCAGCAGCCCTAGGACTAATGGCTACACCTTC
few | TRBJ1-2 | TRBV30 | NA | CAWSVIEINYGYTF | TGTGCCTGGAGTGTAATAGAGATTAACTATGGCTACACCTTC
NA | TRBJ2-1 | TRBV30 | NA | CAWSQDRYNEQFF | TGTGCCTGGAGTCAAGACAGGTACAATGAGCAGTTCTTC
NA | TRBJ2-1 | TRBV11-2 | NA | CASSSIRSRDYNEQFF | TGTGCCAGCAGCTCCATACGGTCGCGGGACTACAATGAGCAGTTCTTC
few | TRBJ1-2 | TRBV29-1 | NA | CSAGSANYGYTF | TGCAGCGCAGGGTCTGCTAACTATGGCTACACCTTC
few | TRBJ1-2 | TRBV10-3 | TRBD1 | CAISAGTGEMGYTF | TGTGCCATCAGTGCCGGAACAGGGGAAATGGGCTACACCTTC
NA | TRBJ2-3 | TRBV28 | NA | CASSGAWASGTDTQYF | TGTGCCAGCAGCGGGGCTTGGGCTAGCGGCACAGATACGCAGTATTTT
NA | TRBJ2-1 | TRBV19 | NA | CASSSGWRSYNEQFF | TGTGCCAGTAGTTCGGGGTGGAGGTCCTACAATGAGCAGTTCTTC
NA | TRBJ2-6 | TRBV7-8 | NA | CASSFGGDVLTF | TGTGCCAGCAGCTTTGGCGGGGACGTCCTGACTTTC
few | TRBJ2-1 | TRBV5-4 | NA | CASSPDSSLYNEQFF | TGTGCCAGCAGCCCCGACAGCTCTCTATACAATGAGCAGTTCTTC
few | TRBJ2-5 | TRBV5-1 | TRBD2 | CASSGGTNQETQYF | TGCGCCAGCAGCGGAGGGACTAACCAAGAGACCCAGTACTTC
NA | TRBJ1-5 | TRBV30 | NA | CAFGREGSQPQHF | TGTGCCTTCGGGCGGGAGGGGAGTCAGCCCCAGCATTTT
NA | TRBJ2-7 | TRBV5-8 | NA | CASSSEYEQYF | TGTGCCAGCAGCTCTGAGTACGAGCAGTACTTC
NA | TRBJ2-1 | TRBV11-2 | NA | CASSLGLASREGEQFF | TGTGCCAGCAGCTTAGGGCTAGCGTCTAGAGAGGGTGAGCAGTTCTTC
NA | TRBJ2-3 | TRBV30 | TRBD2 | CAWSVTSGIGDTQYF | TGTGCCTGGAGTGTTACTAGCGGGATAGGAGATACGCAGTATTTT
NA | TRBJ2-5 | TRBV18 | TRBD2 | CASSPREGVRETQYF | TGTGCCAGCTCACCCCGGGAGGGGGTAAGAGAGACCCAGTACTTC
few | TRBJ2-1 | TRBV28 | NA | CASSFPGSYNEQFF | TGTGCCAGCAGTTTTCCGGGCTCCTACAATGAGCAGTTCTTC
NA | TRBJ2-2 | TRBV10-3 | TRBD2 | CASTSGRTDGELFF | TGTGCCAGCACTAGCGGGAGAACGGACGGGGAGCTGTTTTTT
NA | TRBJ2-1 | TRBV7-6 | TRBD2 | CASRGSVWAGGPVYNEQFF | TGTGCCAGCAGAGGATCCGTATGGGCGGGAGGGCCGGTATACAATGAGCAGTTCTTC
few | TRBJ2-5 | TRBV7-7 | NA | CASSPDRQFRSKETQYF | TGTGCCAGCAGCCCGGATAGACAGTTCCGGAGTAAAGAGACCCAGTACTTC
few | TRBJ2-1 | TRBV5-1 | TRBD1 | CASSKGQGRDFNEQFF | TGCGCCAGCAGCAAGGGACAGGGAAGGGATTTCAATGAGCAGTTCTTC
NA | TRBJ2-6 | TRBV19 | TRBD1 | CASSWDSSGANVLTF | TGTGCCAGTAGTTGGGACAGCTCTGGGGCCAACGTCCTGACTTTC
few | TRBJ2-7 | TRBV29-1 | NA | CSVTRFGGSYEQYF | TGCAGCGTGACCCGGTTTGGCGGCTCCTACGAGCAGTACTTC
few | TRBJ1-5 | TRBV7-2 | NA | CASSEQGSNQPQHF | TGTGCCAGCAGCGAACAGGGAAGCAATCAGCCCCAGCATTTT
few | TRBJ2-1 | TRBV19 | NA | CASSIRGDEFF | TGTGCCAGTAGTATTCGGGGTGATGAGTTCTTC
few | TRBJ2-2 | TRBV30 | NA | CACWGLSTGQNTGELFF | TGTGCCTGTTGGGGTCTCTCGACAGGTCAGAACACCGGGGAGCTGTTTTTT
NA | TRBJ2-7 | TRBV5-6 | TRBD1 | CASSAGTGGWYEQYF | TGTGCCAGCAGCGCGGGGACAGGGGGCTGGTACGAGCAGTACTTC
NA | TRBJ2-2 | TRBV25-1 | TRBD1 | CASSAGQINTGELFF | TGTGCCAGCAGTGCGGGACAGATTAACACCGGGGAGCTGTTTTTT
NA | TRBJ1-2 | TRBV11-2 | TRBD1 | CASSGQGARGYTF | TGTGCCAGCAGCGGACAGGGGGCGCGTGGCTACACCTTC
NA | TRBJ2-3 | TRBV18 | NA | CASSRDSGRSTDTQYF | TGTGCCAGCTCGCGGGACAGCGGTAGAAGCACAGATACGCAGTATTTT
NA | TRBJ2-7 | TRBV7-2 | NA | CASSLQTGGGYEQYF | TGTGCCAGCAGCCTACAGACAGGAGGTGGCTACGAGCAGTACTTC
NA | TRBJ2-3 | TRBV11-2 | NA | CASEPSVIGSRDTQYF | TGTGCCAGCGAGCCCTCCGTAATAGGGAGCAGAGATACGCAGTATTTT
NA | TRBJ2-7 | TRBV7-9 | TRBD1 | CASSLLTGIYEQYF | TGTGCCAGCAGCTTATTGACAGGGATCTACGAGCAGTACTTC
few | TRBJ2-4 | TRBV6-5 | TRBD2 | CASSYGGIAGIQYF | TGTGCCAGCAGTTACGGGGGGATAGCGGGGATTCAGTACTTC
few | TRBJ2-5 | TRBV19 | NA | CASTDFSAQYF | TGTGCCAGTACGGACTTCTCGGCCCAGTACTTC
NA | TRBJ2-1 | TRBV7-2 | NA | CASSPDRGGYNEQFF | TGTGCCAGCAGTCCGGACCGGGGAGGCTACAATGAGCAGTTCTTC